These 14 T cell receptor beta chains came from one sample sequenced in a study of T cell responses to AZD1222 COVID-19 vaccine. Using immunoSEQ multiplex PCR, the repertoire was profiled, and TCRdb retains in-frame clones only, with some absent. The repertoire holds 35,000 to 50,000 clones, with around four fifths as singletons. Here the sequenced sample was peripheral blood, taken 28 days after the second dose of the MenACWY control vaccine. The receptors were sampled from an adult who received the MenACWY meningococcal vaccine as a control.

The V and J genes are TRBV28 and TRBJ2-7, with 7 bases fitting TRBD1. The CDR3 totals 13 residues. V shed 7 bases, J shed 2 bases, and the junction held 5 bases outside the gene matches. CDR1 and CDR2 from the germline V gene are MDHEN and SYDVKM. The DNA for the CDR3 is TGTGCCAGCACGGACAGGACCCCCTACGAGCAGTACTTC. This translates into CASTDRTPYEQYF.

V is TRBV5-1 and J is TRBJ1-1; no clear D. CDR3 length equals 16 residues. V gave up 0 bases and J gave up 1 base, with 13 bases separating them. Germline loops: CDR1 SGHRS, CDR2 YFSETQ. DNA of the CDR3: TGCGCCAGCAGCTTGGTTTCTCGAACGGCGAACACTGAAGCTTTCTTT. It specifies CASSLVSRTANTEAFF.

This chain joins TRBV12-5 and TRBJ1-6; D uncertain. Trimming pared 0 bases from V and 5 bases from J, leaving 8 bases between. The germline V gene has CDR1 LGHNT and CDR2 FRNRAP. This CDR3 spans 15 amino acids. In nucleotides, the CDR3 is TGTGCTAGTGGTTTGGTAGTCAGCAATAATTCACCCCTCCACTTT. Protein: CASGLVVSNNSPLHF.

This chain links TRBV30 with TRBJ1-1; weak D call: TRBD1 (6 bases). In germline, CDR1 is GTSNPN, CDR2 SVGIG (reference sequence). Trimming cost V 4 bases and J 5 bases, with 20 bases left between them. The CDR3 totals 15 residues. As DNA, the CDR3 is TGTGCCTGGACAAGCCAGGGGACACCGCAGACTGAAGCTTTCTTT. It codes for CAWTSQGTPQTEAFF.

The V and J genes are TRBV5-1 and TRBJ1-6; no definite D call. The germline V and J ends were trimmed by 0 bases and 7 bases, with 11 bases remaining between them. The germline V gene has CDR1 SGHRS and CDR2 YFSETQ. CDR3 size: 15 residues. The CDR3 sequence: CASSLEAGANSPLHF. The CDR3, as DNA: TGCGCCAGCAGCTTGGAGGCGGGTGCGAATTCACCCCTCCACTTT.

This chain uses TRBV27 with TRBJ1-2, with D maybe TRBD1 (6 bases). From germline, CDR1 is MNHEY and CDR2 SMNVEV (reference sequence). V was cut by 3 bases and J by 8 bases, with 16 bases left in between. This CDR3 region has 14 residues. The CDR3 reads CASSFRSGGGGYTF. The DNA for the CDR3 is TGTGCCAGCAGTTTCCGGTCGGGGGGCGGAGGCTACACCTTC.

The chain recombines TRBV6-4 with TRBJ1-6; unclear D gene. The ends were cut back, 3 bases at V and 10 bases at J, with 10 bases in the middle. Germline CDR1 and CDR2: MRHNA and SNTAGT. The CDR3 has 13 amino acids. In DNA, the CDR3 is TGTGCCAGCAGTGAGTCCGGTGGCTCACCCCTCCACTTT. Translation: CASSESGGSPLHF.

This chain connects TRBV24-1 to TRBJ2-1; 10 bases fit TRBD2. Germline CDR1 KGHDR, CDR2 SFDVKD. CDR3 length equals 16 residues. J lost 5 bases, V lost 5 bases, and 8 bases had no gene match. Here the CDR3 reads CATSGLAGVGHNEQFF. In nucleotides, the CDR3 is TGTGCCACCAGTGGTCTAGCGGGAGTGGGTCACAATGAGCAGTTCTTC.

The rearrangement links TRBV5-6 to TRBJ1-5; D is undetermined. Germline V gives CDR1 SGHDT, CDR2 YYEEEE. V gave up 2 bases and J gave up 1 base, with 7 bases separating them. The CDR3 sequence is 14 residues long. The CDR3 here is CASSFRQSNQPQHF. The CDR3 nucleotides read TGTGCCAGCAGCTTCAGGCAAAGCAATCAGCCCCAGCATTTT.

J is TRBJ1-5 and V is TRBV30, with a weak D call TRBD1 (6 bases). The V and J ends lost 0 bases and 6 bases respectively, with 21 bases between them. This CDR3 is 17 amino acids long. The germline V gene encodes CDR1 GTSNPN and CDR2 SVGIG (reference sequence). The DNA for the CDR3 is TGTGCCTGGAGTGTAAGGGTAGGCAGGGGTTTGGTTCAGCCCCAGCATTTT. This translates into CAWSVRVGRGLVQPQHF.

The chain combines TRBV2 with TRBJ2-4; a weak D match, TRBD2 (5 bases). Germline V gene sequence: CDR1 SNHLY, CDR2 FYNNEI. The germline V and J ends were trimmed by 8 bases and 0 bases, with 14 bases remaining between them. The CDR3 is 15 amino acids. CDR3 region: CASFRGTVAKNIQYF. The CDR3 DNA reads as TGTGCCAGCTTTCGGGGAACTGTAGCCAAAAACATTCAGTACTTC.

This clone turned up a few times. V is TRBV11-2 and J is TRBJ1-2, with unresolved D. V lost 1 base to trimming and J lost 4 bases, with 13 bases between them. This CDR3 has 15 amino acids. The germline V gene has CDR1 SGHAT and CDR2 FQNNGV. CDR3 sequence reads: CASSLVRTLRYGYTF. In DNA, the CDR3 is TGTGCCAGCAGCTTAGTTCGGACCCTTCGCTATGGCTACACCTTC.

V and J are TRBV6-2 or TRBV6-3 and TRBJ2-1; the match to TRBD2 covers 7 bases. The J segment lost 0 bases and the V segment lost 5 bases, leaving 7 bases of the junction unmatched. The CDR3 has 16 residues. Per the germline V gene, CDR1 is MNHEY and CDR2 is SVGEGT. This chain's CDR3 is CASSLWTSGSYNEQFF. DNA of the CDR3: TGTGCCAGCAGTCTATGGACTAGTGGCTCCTACAATGAGCAGTTCTTC.

The J gene is TRBJ2-4, the V gene TRBV9; TRBD1 matches at 8 bases. V lost 2 bases and J lost 2; bases outside the gene matches: 3. The CDR3 spans 15 residues. Germline V gives CDR1 SGDLS, CDR2 YYNGEE. The CDR3 bases are TGTGCCAGCAGCGTGCAGGGGGCACCCAAAAACATTCAGTACTTC. It is translated as CASSVQGAPKNIQYF.